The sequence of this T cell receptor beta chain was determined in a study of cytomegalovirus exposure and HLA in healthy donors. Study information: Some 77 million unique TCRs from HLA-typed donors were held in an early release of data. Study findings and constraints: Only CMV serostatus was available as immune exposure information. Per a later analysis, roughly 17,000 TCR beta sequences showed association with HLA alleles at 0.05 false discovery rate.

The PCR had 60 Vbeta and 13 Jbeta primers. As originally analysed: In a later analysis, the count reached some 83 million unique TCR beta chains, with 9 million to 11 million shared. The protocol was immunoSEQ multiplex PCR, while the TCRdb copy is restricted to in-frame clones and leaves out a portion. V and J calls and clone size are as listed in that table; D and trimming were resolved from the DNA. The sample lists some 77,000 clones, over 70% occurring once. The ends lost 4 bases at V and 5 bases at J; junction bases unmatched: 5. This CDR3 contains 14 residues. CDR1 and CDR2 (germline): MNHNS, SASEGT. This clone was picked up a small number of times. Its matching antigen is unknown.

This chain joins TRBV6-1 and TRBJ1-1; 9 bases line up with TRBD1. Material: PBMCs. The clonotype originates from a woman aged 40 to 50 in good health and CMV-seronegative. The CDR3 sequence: CASSGTGGWTEAFF. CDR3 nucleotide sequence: TGTGCCAGCAGTGGAACAGGGGGCTGGACTGAAGCTTTCTTT.